The present T cell receptor beta chain was sequenced within a study of T-cell memory formation after mild COVID-19. The study, taken as a whole, reports: The study detected some responding clones in pre-infection memory, suggesting cross-reactive memory joined. Contracting clones, day 15 to 85, had balanced CD4/CD8, and later expanders favored CD4+.

With respect to this clonotype: Antigen unknown.

MiXCR, applied by TCRdb to the 5' RACE reads, yields one record per CDR3 protein. Altogether approximately 390,000 distinct CDR3 sequences are present, roughly 15% being singletons, with the ten largest covering 20% to 25%. The germline V gene has CDR1 SGHTA and CDR2 FQGNSA. V shed 5 bases, J shed 10 bases, and the junction held 11 bases outside the gene matches. The CDR3 sequence is 15 residues long. This clonotype originated in a man younger than 35 who had mild COVID-19 (a few samples of this study predate the infection). Cell type and time point are not known. The sequenced sample consisted of PBMCs or a T cell subset sorted from them (not recorded which). V gene TRBV7-2 combines with J gene TRBJ1-6; 7 bases fit TRBD1. The CDR3 DNA follows: TGTGCCAGCAGCCCCGCGGAGGGGGCGTCGTCACCCCTCCACTTT. Protein: CASSPAEGASSPLHF. The variable domain in full, with the rest retrieved from reference TRBV7-2 and TRBJ1-6, is GAGVSQSPSNKVTEKGKDVELRCDPISGHTALYWYRQSLGQGLEFLIYFQGNSAPDKSGLPSDRFSAERTGGSVSTLTIQRTQQEDSAVYLCASSPAEGASSPLHFGNGTRLTVT.